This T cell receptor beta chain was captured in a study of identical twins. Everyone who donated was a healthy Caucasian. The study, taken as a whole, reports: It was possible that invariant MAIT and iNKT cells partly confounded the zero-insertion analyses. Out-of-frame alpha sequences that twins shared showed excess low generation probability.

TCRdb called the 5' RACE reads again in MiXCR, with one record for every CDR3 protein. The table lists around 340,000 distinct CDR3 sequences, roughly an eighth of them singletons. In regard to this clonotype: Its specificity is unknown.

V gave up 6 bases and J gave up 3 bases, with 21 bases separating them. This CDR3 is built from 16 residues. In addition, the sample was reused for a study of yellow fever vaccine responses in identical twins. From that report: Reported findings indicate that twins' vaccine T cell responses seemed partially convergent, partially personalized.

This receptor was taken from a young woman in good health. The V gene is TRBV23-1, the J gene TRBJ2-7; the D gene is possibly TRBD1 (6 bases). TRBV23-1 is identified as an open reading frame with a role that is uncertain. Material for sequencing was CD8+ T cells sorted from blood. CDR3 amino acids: CASSPDRGQSGYEQYV. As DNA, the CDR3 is TGCGCCAGCAGCCCAGATAGAGGACAGTCGGGCTACGAGCAGTACGTC.